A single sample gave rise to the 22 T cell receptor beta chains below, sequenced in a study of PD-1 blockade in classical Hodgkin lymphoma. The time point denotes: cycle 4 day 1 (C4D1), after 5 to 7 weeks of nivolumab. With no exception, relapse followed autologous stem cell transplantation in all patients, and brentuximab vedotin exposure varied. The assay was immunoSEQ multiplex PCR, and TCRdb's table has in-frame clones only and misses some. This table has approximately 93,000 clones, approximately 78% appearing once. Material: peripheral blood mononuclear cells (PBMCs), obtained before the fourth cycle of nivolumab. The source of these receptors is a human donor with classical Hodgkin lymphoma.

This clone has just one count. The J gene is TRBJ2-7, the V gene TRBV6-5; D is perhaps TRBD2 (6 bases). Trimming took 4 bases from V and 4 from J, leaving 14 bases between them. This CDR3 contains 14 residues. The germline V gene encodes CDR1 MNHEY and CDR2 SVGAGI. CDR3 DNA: TGTGCCAGCAGTTCCCATGGAGGGGAGTACGAGCAGTACTTC. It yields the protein CASSSHGGEYEQYF.

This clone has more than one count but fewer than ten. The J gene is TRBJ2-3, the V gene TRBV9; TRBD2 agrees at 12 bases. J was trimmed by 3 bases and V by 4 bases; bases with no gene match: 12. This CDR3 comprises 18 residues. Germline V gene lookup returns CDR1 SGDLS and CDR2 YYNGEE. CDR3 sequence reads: CASSPLGLAGGATDTQYF. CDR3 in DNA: TGTGCCAGCAGCCCCCTCGGGCTAGCGGGAGGGGCTACAGATACGCAGTATTTT. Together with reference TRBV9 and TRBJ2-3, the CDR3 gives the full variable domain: DSGVTQTPKHLITATGQRVTLRCSPRSGDLSVYWYQQSLDQGLQFLIQYYNGEERAKGNILERFSAQQFPDLHSELNLSSLELGDSALYFCASSPLGLAGGATDTQYFGPGTRLTVL.

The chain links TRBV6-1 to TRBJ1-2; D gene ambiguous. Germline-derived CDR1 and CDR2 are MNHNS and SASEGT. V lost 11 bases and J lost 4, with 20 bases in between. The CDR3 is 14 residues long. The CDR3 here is CAAKPQPVFYGYTF. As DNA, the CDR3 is TGTGCCGCAAAACCCCAGCCAGTGTTCTATGGCTACACCTTC.

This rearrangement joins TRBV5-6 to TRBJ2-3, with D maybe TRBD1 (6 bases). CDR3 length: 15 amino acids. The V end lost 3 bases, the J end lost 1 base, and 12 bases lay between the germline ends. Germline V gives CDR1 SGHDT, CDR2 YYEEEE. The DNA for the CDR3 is TGTGCCAGCAGCTCTTGGAGGACAGGCACAGATACGCAGTATTTT. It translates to CASSSWRTGTDTQYF.

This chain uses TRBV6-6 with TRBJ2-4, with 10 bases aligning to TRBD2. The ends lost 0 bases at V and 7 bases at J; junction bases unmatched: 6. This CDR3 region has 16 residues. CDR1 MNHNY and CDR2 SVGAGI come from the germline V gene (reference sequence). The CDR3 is CASSYSGAGGPNIQYF. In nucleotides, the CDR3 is TGTGCCAGCAGTTACTCGGGAGCGGGGGGGCCGAACATTCAGTACTTC.

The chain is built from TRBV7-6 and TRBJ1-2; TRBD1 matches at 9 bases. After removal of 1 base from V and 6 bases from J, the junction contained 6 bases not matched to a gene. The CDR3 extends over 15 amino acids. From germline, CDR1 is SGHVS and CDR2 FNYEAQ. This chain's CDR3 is CASSLGGTGRHGYTF. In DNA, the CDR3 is TGTGCCAGCAGCTTAGGCGGGACAGGGAGGCATGGCTACACCTTC.

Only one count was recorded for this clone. DNA of the CDR3: TGTGCCAGCAGTGAGGATGGGGAGACAGGAGGCTCCTCTGGGGCCAACGTCCTGACTTTC. Amino acid sequence: CASSEDGETGGSSGANVLTF. The J gene is TRBJ2-6, the V gene TRBV6-1; D is possibly TRBD1 (6 bases). The CDR3 consists of 20 residues. CDR1 is MNHNS and CDR2 is SASEGT in the germline V gene. Trimming took off 3 bases at V and 0 bases at J, with 21 bases between the two ends.

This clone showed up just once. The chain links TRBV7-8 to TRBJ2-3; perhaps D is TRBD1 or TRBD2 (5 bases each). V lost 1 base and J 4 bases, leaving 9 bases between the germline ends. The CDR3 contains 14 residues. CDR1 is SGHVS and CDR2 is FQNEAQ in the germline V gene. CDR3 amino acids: CASSLDPGPDTQYF. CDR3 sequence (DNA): TGTGCCAGCAGCTTAGATCCGGGGCCAGATACGCAGTATTTT.

Written as DNA, the CDR3 is TGTGCCAGCTCACGTACTAGCGGGGGTAACTACGAGCAGTACTTC. Its translation: CASSRTSGGNYEQYF. V gene TRBV18 combines with J gene TRBJ2-7; TRBD2 matches at 11 bases. With 4 bases clipped from V and 3 bases from J, the junction kept 5 bases outside the gene matches. CDR1 and CDR2 (germline): KGHSH, LQKENI. The CDR3 sequence is 15 residues long.

CDR3 DNA: TGTGCCAGCAGCTTGGGGGCTAGCGGGGGGCCGCTCACAGATACGCAGTATTTT. Protein sequence: CASSLGASGGPLTDTQYF. The rearrangement links TRBV5-4 to TRBJ2-3; 11 bases match TRBD2. CDR1 SGHNT and CDR2 YYREEE come from the germline V gene (reference sequence). The J segment lost 2 bases and the V segment lost 0 bases, leaving 8 bases of the junction unmatched. The length of the CDR3 is 18 residues.

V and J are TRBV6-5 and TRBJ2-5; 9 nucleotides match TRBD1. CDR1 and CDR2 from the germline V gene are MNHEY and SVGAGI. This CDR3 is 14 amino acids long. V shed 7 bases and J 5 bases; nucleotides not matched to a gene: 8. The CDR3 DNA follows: TGTGCCAGCACCAACACAGGGGGCGCGGAGACCCAGTACTTC. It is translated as CASTNTGGAETQYF.

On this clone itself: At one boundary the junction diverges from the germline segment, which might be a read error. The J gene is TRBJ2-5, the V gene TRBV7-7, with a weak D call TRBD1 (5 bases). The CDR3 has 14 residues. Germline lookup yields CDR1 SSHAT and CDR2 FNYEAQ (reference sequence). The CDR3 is CASSSRQNQETQYF. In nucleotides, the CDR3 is TGTGCTAGCAGCTCCCGACAGAACCAAGAGACCCAGTACTTC. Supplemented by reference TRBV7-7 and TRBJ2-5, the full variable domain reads GAGVSQSPRYKVTKRGQDVTLRCDPISSHATLYWYQQALGQGPEFLTYFNYEAQPDKSGLPSDRFSAERPEGSISTLTIQRTEQRDSAMYRCASSSRQNQETQYFGPGTRLLVL.

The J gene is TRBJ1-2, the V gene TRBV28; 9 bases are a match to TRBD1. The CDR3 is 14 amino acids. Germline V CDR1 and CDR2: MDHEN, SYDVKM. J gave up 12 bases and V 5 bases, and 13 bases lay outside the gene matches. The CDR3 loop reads CASSVGGRTGVDTF. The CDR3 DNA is TGTGCCAGCAGTGTCGGTGGGAGGACAGGGGTGGACACCTTC.

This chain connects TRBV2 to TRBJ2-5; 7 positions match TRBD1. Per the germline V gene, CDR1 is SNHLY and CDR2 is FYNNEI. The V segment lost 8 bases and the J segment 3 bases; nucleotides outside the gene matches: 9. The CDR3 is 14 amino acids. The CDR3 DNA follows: TGTGCCAGCTCAGTCGGGACAGCTGAAGAGACCCAGTACTTC. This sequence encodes CASSVGTAEETQYF.

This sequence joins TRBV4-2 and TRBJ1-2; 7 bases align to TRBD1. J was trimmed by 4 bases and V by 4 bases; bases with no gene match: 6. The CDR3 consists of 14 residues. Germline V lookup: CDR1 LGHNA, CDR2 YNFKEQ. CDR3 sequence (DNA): TGTGCCAGCAGCCGCCGGGACAGCCCCTATGGCTACACCTTC. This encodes CASSRRDSPYGYTF.

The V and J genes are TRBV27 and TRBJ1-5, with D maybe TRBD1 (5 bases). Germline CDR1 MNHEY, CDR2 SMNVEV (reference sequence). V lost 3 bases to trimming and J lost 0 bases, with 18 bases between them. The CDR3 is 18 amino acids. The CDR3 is CASSFLKAGGYSNQPQHF. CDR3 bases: TGTGCCAGCAGTTTTCTAAAAGCGGGGGGATATAGCAATCAGCCCCAGCATTTT.

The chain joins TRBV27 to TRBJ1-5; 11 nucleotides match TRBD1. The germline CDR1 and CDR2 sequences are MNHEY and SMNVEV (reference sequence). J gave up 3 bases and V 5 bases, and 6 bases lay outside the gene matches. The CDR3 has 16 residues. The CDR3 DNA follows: TGTGCCAGCAGTCCCCGGACAGGGGGCCTCAATCAGCCCCAGCATTTT. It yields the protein CASSPRTGGLNQPQHF.

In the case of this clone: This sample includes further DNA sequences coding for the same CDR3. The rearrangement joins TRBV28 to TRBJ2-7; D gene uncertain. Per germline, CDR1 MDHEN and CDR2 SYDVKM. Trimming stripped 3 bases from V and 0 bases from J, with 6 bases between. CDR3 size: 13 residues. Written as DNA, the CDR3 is TGTGCCAGCAGTTTTGCTGACTCCTACGAGCAGTACTTC. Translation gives CASSFADSYEQYF.

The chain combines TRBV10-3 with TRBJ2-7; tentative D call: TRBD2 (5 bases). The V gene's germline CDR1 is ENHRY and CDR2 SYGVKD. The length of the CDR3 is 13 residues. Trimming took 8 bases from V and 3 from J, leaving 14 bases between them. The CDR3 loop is CAIAPVRGYEQYF. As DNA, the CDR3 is TGTGCCATCGCCCCGGTCCGGGGCTACGAGCAGTACTTC.

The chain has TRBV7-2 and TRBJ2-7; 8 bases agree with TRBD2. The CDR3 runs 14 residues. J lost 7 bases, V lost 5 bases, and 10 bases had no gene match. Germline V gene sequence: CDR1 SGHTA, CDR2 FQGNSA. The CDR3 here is CASSPQRTSNEQYF. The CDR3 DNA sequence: TGTGCCAGCAGCCCCCAAAGGACTAGCAATGAGCAGTACTTC.

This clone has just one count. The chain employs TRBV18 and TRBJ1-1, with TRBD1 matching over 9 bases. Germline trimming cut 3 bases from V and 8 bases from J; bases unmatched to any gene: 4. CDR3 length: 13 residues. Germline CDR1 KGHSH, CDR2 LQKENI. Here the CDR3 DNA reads TGTGCCAGCTCACCGCGGGACAGGGCCGAAGCTTTCTTT. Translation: CASSPRDRAEAFF.

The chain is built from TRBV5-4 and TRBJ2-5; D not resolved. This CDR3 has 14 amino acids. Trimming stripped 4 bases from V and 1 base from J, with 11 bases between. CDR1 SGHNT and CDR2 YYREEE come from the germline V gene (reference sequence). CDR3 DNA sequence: TGTGCCAGCAGCCCCTCTAGGGCCCAAGAGACCCAGTACTTC. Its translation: CASSPSRAQETQYF.